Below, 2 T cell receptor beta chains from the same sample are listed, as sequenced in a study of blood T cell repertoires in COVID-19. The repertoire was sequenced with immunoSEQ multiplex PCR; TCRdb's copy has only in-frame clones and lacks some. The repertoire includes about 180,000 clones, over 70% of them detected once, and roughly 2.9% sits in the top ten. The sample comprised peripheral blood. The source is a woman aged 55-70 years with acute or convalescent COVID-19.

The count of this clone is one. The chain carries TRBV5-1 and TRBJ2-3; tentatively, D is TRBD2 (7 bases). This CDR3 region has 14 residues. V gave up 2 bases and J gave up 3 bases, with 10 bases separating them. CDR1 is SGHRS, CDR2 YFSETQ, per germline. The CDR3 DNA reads TGCGCCAGCAGCTTAGGGGGGGAGACAGATACGCAGTATTTT. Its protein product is CASSLGGETDTQYF.

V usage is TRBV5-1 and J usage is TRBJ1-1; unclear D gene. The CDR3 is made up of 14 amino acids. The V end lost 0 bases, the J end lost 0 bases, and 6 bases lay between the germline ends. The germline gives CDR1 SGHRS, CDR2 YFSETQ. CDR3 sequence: CASSLALLNTEAFF. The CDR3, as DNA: TGCGCCAGCAGCTTGGCTCTCTTGAACACTGAAGCTTTCTTT.